Each of the 26 T cell receptor beta chains below was sequenced from the same sample in a study of neoadjuvant anti-PD-1 for oral cavity cancer (dated by TCRdb to about 2021). Read against the paper, the sample's time point label means: before neoadjuvant nivolumab. The library was obtained by the immunoSEQ multiplex PCR assay. The clones in this table, taken by TCRdb from immuneACCESS, are in-frame only. Not every clone is retained; where verified, under half of the shortfall comes from an unresolved V gene, and the cause of the rest is unknown. Present in this sample are roughly 13,000 clones, 66% of which were seen just once. 2% to 2.5% of the sample belongs to the ten largest clones. The sample in question was PBMCs, obtained before nivolumab (anti-PD-1) treatment. The origin of the receptors is a person between 40 and 80 years old with oral cavity squamous cell carcinoma.

Only a few counts were recorded for this clone. V usage is TRBV19 and J usage is TRBJ1-2; 8 bases are a match to TRBD1. Trimming at V came to 4 bases and at J to 6 bases, leaving 7 bases not matched to a gene. The length of the CDR3 is 14 residues. The germline V gene has CDR1 LNHDA and CDR2 SQIVND (reference sequence). The DNA for the CDR3 is TGTGCCAGTAGTACCTCCCCAGGGGGCCATGGCTACACCTTC. Its protein product is CASSTSPGGHGYTF.

The V call is TRBV27, the J call TRBJ2-2; D possibly corresponds to TRBD1 (5 bases). From germline, CDR1 is MNHEY and CDR2 SMNVEV (reference sequence). This CDR3 has 17 amino acids. The V gene lost 4 bases and the J gene lost 1 base, with 16 bases spanning the gap. The CDR3 DNA follows: TGTGCCAGCAGTTCCCAGGACATTTTTGGGAACACCGGGGAGCTGTTTTTT. Protein: CASSSQDIFGNTGELFF.

The rearrangement links TRBV5-1 to TRBJ2-7; maybe TRBD2 (7 bases). The germline CDR1 and CDR2 sequences are SGHRS and YFSETQ. CDR3 length: 16 amino acids. V was trimmed by 0 bases and J by 2 bases, leaving 15 bases between them. The CDR3 reads CASSLEGGRGPYEQYF. In DNA, the CDR3 is TGCGCCAGCAGCTTGGAAGGGGGGCGGGGGCCCTACGAGCAGTACTTC.

The rearrangement joins TRBV7-8 to TRBJ2-1, with 7 bases matching TRBD2. With 4 bases clipped from V and 6 bases from J, the junction kept 6 bases outside the gene matches. Germline V gene data show CDR1 as SGHVS and CDR2 as FQNEAQ. This CDR3 contains 14 residues. The CDR3 protein is CASSSGGIRNEQFF. In nucleotides, the CDR3 is TGTGCCAGCAGCTCCGGGGGGATTCGCAATGAGCAGTTCTTC. The variable domain in full, completed from reference TRBV7-8 and TRBJ2-1, reads GAGVSQSPRYKVAKRGQDVALRCDPISGHVSLFWYQQALGQGPEFLTYFQNEAQLDKSGLPSDRFFAERPEGSVSTLKIQRTQQEDSAVYLCASSSGGIRNEQFFGPGTRLTVL.

The chain uses TRBV27 and TRBJ1-1, with D tentatively TRBD1 (5 bases). The CDR3 length is 16 residues. V dropped 5 bases and J dropped 4 bases, with 20 bases sitting between them. CDR1 is MNHEY and CDR2 is SMNVEV in the germline V gene (reference sequence). CDR3 region: CASSTLLTGLTTEAFF. In DNA, the CDR3 is TGTGCCAGCAGTACTTTGCTCACAGGCTTGACCACTGAAGCTTTCTTT.

CDR3: CASRSAGLVDTQYF. The CDR3 DNA is TGTGCCAGTCGGTCGGCAGGGTTAGTAGATACGCAGTATTTT. The chain links TRBV19 to TRBJ2-3; possibly TRBD1 for D (5 bases). The CDR3 consists of 14 residues. The ends were cut back, 8 bases at V and 5 bases at J, with 17 bases in the middle. The germline gives CDR1 LNHDA, CDR2 SQIVND (reference sequence).

The J gene is TRBJ1-1, the V gene TRBV6-6; 8 bases align to TRBD1. Germline lookup yields CDR1 MNHNY and CDR2 SVGAGI (reference sequence). Trimming removed 4 bases from V and 7 bases from J; junction bases left unmatched: 14. CDR3 length: 16 amino acids. The CDR3 region has the DNA TGTGCCAGCAGTTCCCCCGTTGGGACAGGAGGTAATGAAGCTTTCTTT. Translated, it gives CASSSPVGTGGNEAFF.

V and J are TRBV6-4 and TRBJ1-4; D remains ambiguous. V lost 2 bases and J lost 9, with 7 bases in between. Germline lookup yields CDR1 MRHNA and CDR2 SNTAGT. The length of the CDR3 is 12 residues. This CDR3 is CASSDPPKKLFF. CDR3 bases: TGTGCCAGCAGTGACCCCCCCAAAAAACTGTTTTTT.

In its sample, this clone was seen a few times. The J gene is TRBJ2-3, the V gene TRBV29-1, with TRBD2 matching over 11 bases. After removal of 5 bases from V and 0 bases from J, the junction contained 4 bases not matched to a gene. This CDR3 contains 15 residues. The germline CDR1 and CDR2 sequences are SQVTM and ANQGSEA. The CDR3 coding sequence is TGCAGCGTTCGGCGACTAGCGGGGAGCACAGATACGCAGTATTTT. It encodes CSVRRLAGSTDTQYF.

The chain employs TRBV5-6 and TRBJ1-2; D not resolved. The V and J ends lost 3 bases and 6 bases respectively, with 12 bases between them. In germline, CDR1 is SGHDT, CDR2 YYEEEE. The CDR3 extends over 13 amino acids. The CDR3 protein is CASSYDGEDGYTF. In DNA, the CDR3 is TGTGCCAGCAGCTACGACGGTGAGGATGGCTACACCTTC.

The rearrangement joins TRBV9 to TRBJ2-7, with a possible D match to TRBD2 (7 bases). V was clipped by 0 bases and J by 6 bases, with 13 bases between them. Germline V gene lookup returns CDR1 SGDLS and CDR2 YYNGEE. CDR3 length: 14 residues. The CDR3 spells CASSVEGGAPEQYF. DNA of the CDR3: TGTGCCAGCAGCGTAGAGGGGGGGGCACCCGAGCAGTACTTC.

J is TRBJ1-1 and V is TRBV28, with TRBD1 as a possible D gene (6 bases). Germline assignment: CDR1 MDHEN and CDR2 SYDVKM. Trimming removed 6 bases from V and 11 bases from J, with 13 bases in between. The CDR3 extends over 11 amino acids. The CDR3 nucleotides read TGTGCCAGCAGAGGGGGGTCGATCGCTTTCTTT. Translation: CASRGGSIAFF.

The V gene is TRBV9, the J gene TRBJ2-1; 8 positions match TRBD2. The ends lost 1 base at V and 7 bases at J; junction bases unmatched: 16. CDR1 is SGDLS and CDR2 is YYNGEE in the germline V gene. The CDR3 runs 18 residues. The CDR3 DNA is TGTGCCAGCAGCGTAAAGGACGGGGGGGCCATGGAGAGAAATGAGCAGTTCTTC. Amino acid sequence: CASSVKDGGAMERNEQFF.

The V call is TRBV25-1, the J call TRBJ1-2; 9 positions agree with TRBD1. The CDR3 spans 15 residues. Germline CDR1 and CDR2: MGHDK and SYGVNS. The V gene end was trimmed by 4 bases and the J gene end by 6 bases; junction bases not matched to a gene: 9. The CDR3 DNA sequence: TGTGCCAGCAGTGTTCAACAGGGGGCGCGTCATGGCTACACCTTC. This encodes CASSVQQGARHGYTF.

In this sample, this clone turned up a few times. The chain couples TRBV2 to TRBJ1-5, with D perhaps matching TRBD1 (6 bases). Germline V lookup: CDR1 SNHLY, CDR2 FYNNEI. This CDR3 comprises 15 residues. Deletions cut 1 base from V and 4 bases from J, with 11 bases between. The CDR3 here is CASSEDGQRNQPQHF. CDR3 coding DNA: TGTGCCAGCAGTGAAGACGGACAGCGTAATCAGCCCCAGCATTTT.

The V and J genes are TRBV5-4 and TRBJ2-5; the D gene is possibly TRBD2 (6 bases). CDR1 is SGHNT and CDR2 is YYREEE in the germline V gene (reference sequence). V lost 2 bases and J 5 bases, leaving 13 bases between the germline ends. The CDR3 has 14 residues. The CDR3 coding sequence is TGTGCCAGCAGCTTTACTAGCCCGCTTGAGACCCAGTACTTC. This codes for CASSFTSPLETQYF.

V gene TRBV5-1 combines with J gene TRBJ2-3, with TRBD2 matching 11 bases. Germline CDR1 SGHRS, CDR2 YFSETQ. V was clipped by 0 bases and J by 2 bases; unmatched bases: 2. The CDR3 is made up of 16 amino acids. DNA of the CDR3: TGCGCCAGCAGCTTGGGGACTAGCGGGTTCACAGATACGCAGTATTTT. Amino acids: CASSLGTSGFTDTQYF.

The chain employs TRBV11-2 and TRBJ1-5, with a possible D match to TRBD1 (6 bases). CDR3 length: 14 amino acids. V was clipped by 5 bases and J by 7 bases, with 15 bases between them. The V gene's germline CDR1 is SGHAT and CDR2 FQNNGV. The CDR3 reads CASSPNRDRQPQHF. CDR3 nucleotide sequence: TGTGCCAGCAGCCCTAACAGGGATCGCCAGCCCCAGCATTTT.

The chain links TRBV6-4 to TRBJ1-6, with D possibly matching TRBD1 (5 bases). Germline V CDR1 and CDR2: MRHNA, SNTAGT. This CDR3 spans 14 amino acids. Trimming removed 4 bases at V and 7 bases at J, with 11 bases between. The CDR3 spells CASSASPGNSPLHF. Written as DNA, the CDR3 is TGTGCCAGCAGTGCTTCCCCAGGGAATTCACCCCTCCACTTT.

This clone was seen a few times. J is TRBJ1-3 and V is TRBV2; the D gene is possibly TRBD1 (5 bases). The CDR3 is 15 amino acids. Germline assignment: CDR1 SNHLY and CDR2 FYNNEI. The V and J ends lost 2 bases and 0 bases respectively, with 8 bases between them. CDR3 in DNA: TGTGCCAGCAGTGAAACAGGATACTCTGGAAACACCATATATTTT. Its protein product is CASSETGYSGNTIYF.

The chain couples TRBV11-2 to TRBJ1-4, with TRBD1 matching 7 bases. Trimming removed 4 bases from V and 11 bases from J; junction bases left unmatched: 13. CDR1 is SGHAT and CDR2 is FQNNGV in the germline V gene. The CDR3 is 15 amino acids. CDR3 sequence: CASSSLDRTVGKLFF. CDR3 coding DNA: TGTGCCAGCAGCTCATTGGACAGGACGGTTGGGAAACTGTTTTTT.

Written as DNA, the CDR3 is TGTGCCAGCAGCTTGATAGCGGGAAAGGATCAGTACTTC. Its protein product is CASSLIAGKDQYF. The chain is built from TRBV5-4 and TRBJ2-4, with 8 bases aligning to TRBD2. CDR1 and CDR2 from the germline V gene are SGHNT and YYREEE (reference sequence). J lost 12 bases, V lost 1 base, and 6 bases had no gene match. The CDR3 sequence is 13 residues long.

This clone has more than one count but fewer than ten. CDR3 in amino acids: CASSLEAGTNEQFF. The CDR3, as DNA: TGTGCCAGCAGCTTAGAGGCCGGCACCAATGAGCAGTTCTTC. The chain has TRBV7-6 and TRBJ2-1; the D is unclear. V was cut by 1 base and J by 6 bases, with 10 bases left in between. The CDR3 totals 14 residues. Germline V CDR1 and CDR2: SGHVS, FNYEAQ.

The chain recombines TRBV5-4 with TRBJ2-3; the D call may be TRBD1 or TRBD2 (5 bases each). The germline V gene encodes CDR1 SGHNT and CDR2 YYREEE (reference sequence). This CDR3 is built from 15 residues. V was clipped by 7 bases and J by 0 bases, with 15 bases between them. CDR3 nucleotide sequence: TGTGCCAGCGCCAGGTCCGGGGCCAGCACAGATACGCAGTATTTT. Protein sequence: CASARSGASTDTQYF.

The rearrangement links TRBV5-6 to TRBJ1-2, with 7 bases aligning to TRBD1. Germline trimming cut 1 base from V and 6 bases from J; bases unmatched to any gene: 9. Germline assignment: CDR1 SGHDT and CDR2 YYEEEE. The CDR3 runs 15 residues. CDR3 amino acids: CASSLLTGLGDGYTF. DNA of the CDR3: TGTGCCAGCAGCTTGTTGACAGGGCTGGGAGATGGCTACACCTTC.

The table lists this clone with a few counts. The chain combines TRBV5-1 with TRBJ2-6, with D uncertain. Deletions cut 4 bases from V and 0 bases from J, with 8 bases between. Germline loops: CDR1 SGHRS, CDR2 YFSETQ. This CDR3 has 15 residues. The CDR3 loop is CASSEVLSGANVLTF. The CDR3 bases are TGCGCCAGCAGCGAGGTGCTCTCTGGGGCCAACGTCCTGACTTTC.